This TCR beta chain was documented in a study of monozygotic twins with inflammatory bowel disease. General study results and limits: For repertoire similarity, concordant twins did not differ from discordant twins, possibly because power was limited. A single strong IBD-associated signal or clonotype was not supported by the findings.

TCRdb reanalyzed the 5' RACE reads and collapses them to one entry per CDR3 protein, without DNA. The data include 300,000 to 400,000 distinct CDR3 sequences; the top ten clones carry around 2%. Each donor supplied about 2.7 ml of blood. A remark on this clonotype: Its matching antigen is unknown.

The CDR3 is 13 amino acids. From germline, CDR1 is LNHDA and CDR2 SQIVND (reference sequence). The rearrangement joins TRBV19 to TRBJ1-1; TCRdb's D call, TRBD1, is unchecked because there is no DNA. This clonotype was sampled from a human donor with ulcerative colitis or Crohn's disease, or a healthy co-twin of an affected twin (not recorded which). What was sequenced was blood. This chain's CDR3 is CASGKTGVTEAFF.